Given below is one TCR beta chain in context. Its antigen is not known. V was shortened by 2 bases and J by 11 bases, with 16 bases between the two germline ends. This CDR3 has 13 residues. Germline assignment: CDR1 DFQATT and CDR2 SNEGSKA (reference sequence). The data were taken from a study of response to subunit inactivated influenza vaccine. Study conclusions and caveats: Authors proposed each seasonal influenza vaccination draws in few new T cells.

MiXCR was run by TCRdb on the RT-PCR reads, yielding one entry per CDR3 protein. This table has hundreds of thousands of distinct CDR3 sequences, 7.6% appearing once. This sequence was found in a man in his fifties or sixties who received an inactivated influenza vaccine. The sample in question was PBMCs from blood, obtained 23 to 25 months after vaccination. The J gene is TRBJ1-5, the V gene TRBV20-1; D unresolved. The CDR3 DNA reads as TGCAGTGCTAGACAGGCTCCGGGATTGGCCCAGCATTTT. As protein: CSARQAPGLAQHF.